This T cell receptor (beta chain) originates from a study of technical replicates of blood from several donors. Sequencing used immunoSEQ multiplex PCR; TCRdb keeps in-frame clones, though not all of them. The table shows about 58,000 clones, with roughly 94% occurring only once. This CDR3 spans 12 amino acids. Trimming removed 3 bases at V and 7 bases at J, with 10 bases between. Per the germline V gene, CDR1 is GTSNPN and CDR2 is SVGIG (reference sequence). The sequence derives from a human donor in good health. Some clones in this sample may be carry-over from other donors' samples. Sequenced material: PBMCs. The genes are TRBV30 and TRBJ2-1; possibly TRBD2 for D (6 bases). As DNA, the CDR3 is TGTGCCTGGAGCGCTGCGGGGAATGAGCAGTTCTTC. It codes for CAWSAAGNEQFF.